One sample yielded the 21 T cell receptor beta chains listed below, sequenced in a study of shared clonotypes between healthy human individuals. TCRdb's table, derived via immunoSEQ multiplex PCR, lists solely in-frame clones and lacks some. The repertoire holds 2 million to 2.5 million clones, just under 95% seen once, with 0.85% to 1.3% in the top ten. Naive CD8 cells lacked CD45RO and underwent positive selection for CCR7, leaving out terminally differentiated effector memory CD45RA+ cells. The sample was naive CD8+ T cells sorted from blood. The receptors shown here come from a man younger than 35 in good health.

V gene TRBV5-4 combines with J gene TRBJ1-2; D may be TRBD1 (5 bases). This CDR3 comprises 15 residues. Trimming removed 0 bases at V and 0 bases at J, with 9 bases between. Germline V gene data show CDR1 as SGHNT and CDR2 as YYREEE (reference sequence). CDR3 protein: CASSLATEPNYGYTF. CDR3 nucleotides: TGTGCCAGCAGCTTGGCGACAGAGCCTAACTATGGCTACACCTTC.

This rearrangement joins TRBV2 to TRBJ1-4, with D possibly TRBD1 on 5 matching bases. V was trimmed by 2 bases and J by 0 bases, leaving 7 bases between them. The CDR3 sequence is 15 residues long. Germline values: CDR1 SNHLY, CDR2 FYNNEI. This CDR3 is CASSESTATNEKLFF. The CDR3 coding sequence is TGTGCCAGCAGTGAATCGACAGCAACTAATGAAAAACTGTTTTTT.

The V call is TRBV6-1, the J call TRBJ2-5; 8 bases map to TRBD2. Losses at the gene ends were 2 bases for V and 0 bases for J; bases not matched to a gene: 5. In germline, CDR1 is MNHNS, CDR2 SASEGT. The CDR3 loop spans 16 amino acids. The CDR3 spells CASSERASGYQETQYF. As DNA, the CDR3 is TGTGCCAGCAGTGAAAGGGCTAGCGGGTACCAAGAGACCCAGTACTTC.

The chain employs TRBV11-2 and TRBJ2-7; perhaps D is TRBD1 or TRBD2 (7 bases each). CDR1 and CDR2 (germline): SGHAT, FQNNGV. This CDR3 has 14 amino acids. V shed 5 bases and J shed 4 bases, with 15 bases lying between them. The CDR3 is CASSLSGGEYEQYF. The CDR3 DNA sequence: TGTGCCAGCAGCCTTTCAGGGGGGGAGTACGAGCAGTACTTC.

Here the CDR3 DNA reads TGTGCCAGCAGCTTGACGCTAGCGGGAGTCTACAATGAGCAGTTCTTC. Amino acid sequence: CASSLTLAGVYNEQFF. The rearrangement joins TRBV5-6 to TRBJ2-1, with 10 bases that match TRBD2. Looked up from germline, CDR1 is SGHDT and CDR2 is YYEEEE. This CDR3 is built from 16 residues. After removal of 1 base from V and 3 bases from J, the junction contained 4 bases not matched to a gene.

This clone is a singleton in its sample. CDR3 region: CASSYLGQIYEQYF. The CDR3 DNA follows: TGTGCCAGCAGTTACTTGGGACAGATCTACGAGCAGTACTTC. The rearrangement uses TRBV6-5 and TRBJ2-7, with 7 bases lining up with TRBD1. Germline-derived CDR1 and CDR2 are MNHEY and SVGAGI. V lost 1 base and J lost 3; bases outside the gene matches: 3. The CDR3 covers 14 residues.

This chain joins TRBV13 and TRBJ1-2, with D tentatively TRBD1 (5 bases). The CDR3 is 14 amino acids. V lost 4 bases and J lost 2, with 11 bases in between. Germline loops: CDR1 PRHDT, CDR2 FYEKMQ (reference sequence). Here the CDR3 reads CASSSGAGNYGYTF. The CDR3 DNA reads TGTGCCAGCAGCTCCGGGGCAGGGAACTATGGCTACACCTTC.

The CDR3 sequence: CSISGDGYTF. The CDR3 DNA follows: TGCAGTATCTCCGGTGATGGCTACACCTTC. The V and J genes are TRBV20-1 and TRBJ1-2, with D uncertain. The CDR3 consists of 10 residues. V was shortened by 8 bases and J by 6 bases, with 10 bases between the two germline ends. The germline CDR1 and CDR2 sequences are DFQATT and SNEGSKA (reference sequence).

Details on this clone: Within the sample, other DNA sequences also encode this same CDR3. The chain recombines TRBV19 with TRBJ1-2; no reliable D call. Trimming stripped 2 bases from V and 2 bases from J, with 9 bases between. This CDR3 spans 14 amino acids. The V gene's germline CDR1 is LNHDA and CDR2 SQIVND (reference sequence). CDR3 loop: CASSILGSNYGYTF. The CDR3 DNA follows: TGTGCCAGTAGTATATTGGGTTCCAACTATGGCTACACCTTC.

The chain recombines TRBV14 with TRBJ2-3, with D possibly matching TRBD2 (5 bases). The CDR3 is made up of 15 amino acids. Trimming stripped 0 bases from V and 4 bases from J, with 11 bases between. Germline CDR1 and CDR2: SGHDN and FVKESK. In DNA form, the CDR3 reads TGTGCCAGCAGCCAAGAAGGAGGCCTCCCAGATACGCAGTATTTT. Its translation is CASSQEGGLPDTQYF.

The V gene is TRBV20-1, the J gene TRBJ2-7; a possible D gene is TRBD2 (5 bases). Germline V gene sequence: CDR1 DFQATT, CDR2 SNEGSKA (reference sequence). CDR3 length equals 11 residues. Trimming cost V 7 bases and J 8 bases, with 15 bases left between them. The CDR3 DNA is TGCAGTGTCTCGGGATCCTCCAAGCAGTACTTC. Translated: CSVSGSSKQYF.

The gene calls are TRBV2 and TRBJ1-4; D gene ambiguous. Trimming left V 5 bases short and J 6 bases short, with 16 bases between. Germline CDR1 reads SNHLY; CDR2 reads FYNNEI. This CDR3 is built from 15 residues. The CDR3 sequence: CASSPAEEPYEKLFF. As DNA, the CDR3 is TGTGCCAGCAGTCCCGCGGAGGAGCCCTATGAAAAACTGTTTTTT.

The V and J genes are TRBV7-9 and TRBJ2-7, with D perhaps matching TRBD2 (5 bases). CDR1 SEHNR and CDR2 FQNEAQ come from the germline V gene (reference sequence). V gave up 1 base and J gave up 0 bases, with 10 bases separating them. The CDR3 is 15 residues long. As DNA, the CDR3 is TGTGCCAGCAGCTTAGAAGGACTGAGCTCCTACGAGCAGTACTTC. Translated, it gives CASSLEGLSSYEQYF.

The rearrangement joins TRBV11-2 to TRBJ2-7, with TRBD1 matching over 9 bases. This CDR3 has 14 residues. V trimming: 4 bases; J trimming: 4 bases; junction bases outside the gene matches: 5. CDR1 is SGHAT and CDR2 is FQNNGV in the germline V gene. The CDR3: CASSSLTGGYEQYF. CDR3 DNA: TGTGCCAGCAGCTCCTTGACAGGGGGGTACGAGCAGTACTTC.

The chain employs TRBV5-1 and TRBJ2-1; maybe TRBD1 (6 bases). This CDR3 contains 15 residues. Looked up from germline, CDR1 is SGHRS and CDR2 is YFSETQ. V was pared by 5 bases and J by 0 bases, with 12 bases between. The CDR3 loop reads CASRDGTLSYNEQFF. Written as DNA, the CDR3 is TGCGCCAGCAGGGACGGGACACTCTCCTACAATGAGCAGTTCTTC.

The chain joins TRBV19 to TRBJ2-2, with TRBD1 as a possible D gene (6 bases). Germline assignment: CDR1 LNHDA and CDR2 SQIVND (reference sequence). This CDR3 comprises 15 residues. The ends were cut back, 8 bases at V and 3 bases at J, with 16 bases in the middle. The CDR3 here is CASQGLGGYTGELFF. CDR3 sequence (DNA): TGTGCCAGTCAGGGGTTGGGCGGATACACCGGGGAGCTGTTTTTT.

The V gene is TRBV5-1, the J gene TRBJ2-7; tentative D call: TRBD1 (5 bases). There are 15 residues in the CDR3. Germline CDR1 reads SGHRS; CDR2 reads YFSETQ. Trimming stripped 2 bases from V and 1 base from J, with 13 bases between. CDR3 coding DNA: TGCGCCAGCAGCTTTGGGGCAACCCCTTCCTACGAGCAGTACTTC. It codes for CASSFGATPSYEQYF.

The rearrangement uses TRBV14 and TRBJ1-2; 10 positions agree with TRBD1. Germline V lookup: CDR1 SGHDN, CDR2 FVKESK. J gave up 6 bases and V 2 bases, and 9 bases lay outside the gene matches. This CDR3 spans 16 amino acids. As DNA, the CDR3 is TGTGCCAGCAGCCAAATCGGGGACAGGGGTTGGAATGGCTACACCTTC. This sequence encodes CASSQIGDRGWNGYTF.

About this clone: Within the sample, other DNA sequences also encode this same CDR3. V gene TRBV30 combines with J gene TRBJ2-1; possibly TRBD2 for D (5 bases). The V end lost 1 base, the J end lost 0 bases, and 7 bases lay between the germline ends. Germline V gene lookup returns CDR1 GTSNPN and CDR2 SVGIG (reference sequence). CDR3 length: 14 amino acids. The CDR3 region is CAWSAGSSYNEQFF. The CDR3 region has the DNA TGTGCCTGGAGTGCGGGGAGCTCCTACAATGAGCAGTTCTTC.

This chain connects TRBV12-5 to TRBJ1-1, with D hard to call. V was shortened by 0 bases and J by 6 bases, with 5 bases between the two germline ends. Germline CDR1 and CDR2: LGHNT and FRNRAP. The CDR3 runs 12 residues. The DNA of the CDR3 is TGTGCTAGTGGTTTGGTCAGAGCTGAAGCTTTCTTT. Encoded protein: CASGLVRAEAFF.

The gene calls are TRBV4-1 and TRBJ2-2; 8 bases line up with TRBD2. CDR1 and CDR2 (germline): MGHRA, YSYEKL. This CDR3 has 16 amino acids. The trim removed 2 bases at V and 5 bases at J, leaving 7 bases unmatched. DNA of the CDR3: TGCGCCAGCAGCCAATGGACTAGCTCGGGGACCGGGGAGCTGTTTTTT. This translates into CASSQWTSSGTGELFF.